A single sample gave rise to the 26 T cell receptor beta chains below, sequenced in a study of CD8 T cells in Susac syndrome (dated by TCRdb to the late 2010s). The method behind the library was the immunoSEQ multiplex PCR assay. RNA was extracted using the RNeasy kit, and roughly 0.5 to 1 ug of the RNA was reverse transcribed with random hexamers. Clones were called with MiXCR by TCRdb after fastp trimmed the public reads at Q25, and only in-frame beta chains were retained. Each entry merges the rows of one CDR3 protein and shows their most common DNA and genes. A total of about 120,000 distinct CDR3 sequences appear in this sample, about 90% of them only once. Approximately 0.13% of the sample comes from the top ten. The sample consisted of CD4+ T cells from PBMCs. The receptors were sampled from a human donor in good health.

The chain couples TRBV2 to TRBJ2-4; possible D gene TRBD2, 5 bases. The germline gives CDR1 SNHLY, CDR2 FYNNEI. The CDR3 loop spans 15 amino acids. V was trimmed by 7 bases and J by 0 bases, leaving 13 bases between them. The DNA for the CDR3 is TGTGCCAGCATCGCGGCAGGACTAGCCAAAAACATTCAGTACTTC. This encodes CASIAAGLAKNIQYF.

The CDR3 loop is CASSYSDPTDTQYF. CDR3 bases: TGTGCCAGCAGTTACTCGGACCCCACAGATACGCAGTATTTT. The rearrangement links TRBV6-5 to TRBJ2-3; D is unclear. Germline CDR1 reads MNHEY; CDR2 reads SVGAGI. This CDR3 is built from 14 residues. V was shortened by 0 bases and J by 2 bases, with 6 bases between the two germline ends.

J is TRBJ1-2 and V is TRBV12-3 or TRBV12-4; no clear D gene. The CDR3 contains 14 residues. Trimming took off 1 base at V and 0 bases at J, with 6 bases between the two ends. The chain's CDR3 is CASSLVEANYGYTF. CDR3 in DNA: TGTGCCAGCAGTTTAGTTGAAGCTAACTATGGCTACACCTTC.

This chain uses TRBV19 with TRBJ2-5; D assignment may be TRBD1 or TRBD2 (6 bases each). Germline V gene data show CDR1 as LNHDA and CDR2 as SQIVND (reference sequence). This CDR3 spans 15 amino acids. With 5 bases removed from V and 2 bases from J, the gap between germline ends came to 15 bases. The CDR3 is CASSLGGTLQETQYF. The DNA of the CDR3 is TGTGCCAGTAGTTTAGGGGGGACACTACAAGAGACCCAGTACTTC.

This chain links TRBV6-5 with TRBJ2-3, with D possibly TRBD1 on 5 matching bases. There are 17 residues in the CDR3. Trimming cost V 0 bases and J 0 bases, with 13 bases left between them. Germline lookup yields CDR1 MNHEY and CDR2 SVGAGI. This CDR3 reads CASSYSIGARSTDTQYF. In DNA, the CDR3 is TGTGCCAGCAGTTACTCGATTGGGGCTAGAAGCACAGATACGCAGTATTTT.

The chain has TRBV7-2 and TRBJ2-7; no reliable D call. Germline values: CDR1 SGHTA, CDR2 FQGNSA. V lost 1 base and J lost 2, with 12 bases in between. This CDR3 contains 15 residues. The CDR3 coding sequence is TGTGCCAGCAGCTTAGTCTCCACCCCCACCTACGAGCAGTACTTC. It is translated as CASSLVSTPTYEQYF.

The genes are TRBV3-1 and TRBJ2-7; 7 bases match TRBD2. V was clipped by 4 bases and J by 5 bases; unmatched bases: 8. Germline V gene sequence: CDR1 LGHDT, CDR2 YNNKEL (reference sequence). The CDR3 sequence is 14 residues long. In nucleotides, the CDR3 is TGTGCCAGCAGCCCCCGGGGCGGGAGACACGAGCAGTACTTC. Its translation: CASSPRGGRHEQYF.

The V call is TRBV27, the J call TRBJ2-1, with D uncertain. The length of the CDR3 is 14 residues. V was shortened by 4 bases and J by 2 bases, with 9 bases between the two germline ends. Per germline, CDR1 MNHEY and CDR2 SMNVEV (reference sequence). The CDR3 sequence: CASSSVAPYNEQFF. CDR3 bases: TGTGCCAGCAGTTCGGTGGCCCCCTACAATGAGCAGTTCTTC.

This clonotype was seen a single time. This sequence joins TRBV5-1 and TRBJ2-3; D is perhaps TRBD1 (5 bases). V was trimmed by 1 base and J by 11 bases, leaving 20 bases between them. Germline-derived CDR1 and CDR2 are SGHRS and YFSETQ. This CDR3 has 15 residues. CDR3 nucleotide sequence: TGCGCCAGCAGCTTGACAGGACCCGCTCTGGTTGAGCAGTATTTT. The encoded protein is CASSLTGPALVEQYF.

This clonotype has just a few counts. This chain links TRBV4-2 with TRBJ2-5; 7 nucleotides line up with TRBD2. Germline loops: CDR1 LGHNA, CDR2 YNFKEQ. This CDR3 has 15 amino acids. The V segment lost 4 bases and the J segment 2 bases; nucleotides outside the gene matches: 7. The DNA for the CDR3 is TGTGCCAGCAGCCCGGGGAGGGAGACACAAGAGACCCAGTACTTC. Amino acids: CASSPGRETQETQYF.

This chain uses TRBV5-1 with TRBJ2-2; 11 nucleotides match TRBD2. The trim removed 4 bases at V and 1 base at J, leaving 0 bases unmatched. This CDR3 region has 15 residues. The germline CDR1 and CDR2 sequences are SGHRS and YFSETQ. The CDR3 here is CASSGTSGNTGELFF. The CDR3 DNA sequence: TGCGCCAGCAGCGGGACTAGCGGGAACACCGGGGAGCTGTTTTTT.

The chain couples TRBV3-1 to TRBJ2-5, with 13 bases matching TRBD2. This CDR3 region has 15 residues. Unmatched junction bases numbered 1, after V lost 3 bases and J lost 3 bases. From germline, CDR1 is LGHDT and CDR2 YNNKEL (reference sequence). The CDR3 region has the DNA TGTGCCAGCAGCCAGGGGACTAGCGGGAAAGAGACCCAGTACTTC. Translating it yields CASSQGTSGKETQYF.

As DNA, the CDR3 is TGTGCCAGCAGCACTCAGGGGGCTGGGACTGAAGCTTTCTTT. It encodes CASSTQGAGTEAFF. This rearrangement joins TRBV7-2 to TRBJ1-1; the match to TRBD1 covers 8 bases. The germline gives CDR1 SGHTA, CDR2 FQGNSA. The CDR3 is made up of 14 amino acids. With 5 bases clipped from V and 5 bases from J, the junction kept 7 bases outside the gene matches.

V is TRBV20-1 and J is TRBJ1-2; TRBD1 is a possible D gene (5 bases). CDR3 length: 15 amino acids. Germline CDR1 and CDR2: DFQATT and SNEGSKA (reference sequence). V shed 1 base and J shed 4 bases, with 16 bases lying between them. CDR3 in DNA: TGCAGTGCTAGAGTTATGACAGAAACCCTCTATGGCTACACCTTC. Protein sequence: CSARVMTETLYGYTF.

Written as DNA, the CDR3 is TGTGCCAGCAGCATCCTAGCGGGAGGGAGCACAGATACGCAGTATTTT. As protein: CASSILAGGSTDTQYF. This rearrangement joins TRBV21-1 to TRBJ2-3; no DNA check was done on the table's D call, TRBD2. TRBV21-1 is shown as a pseudogene. The CDR3 sequence is 16 residues long.

The chain's CDR3 is CASSSRDRGPGELFF. The DNA of the CDR3 is TGTGCCAGCAGCTCAAGAGACAGGGGGCCAGGGGAGCTGTTTTTT. J is TRBJ2-2 and V is TRBV7-3; 10 nucleotides align to TRBD1. CDR3 length equals 15 residues. Germline CDR1 reads SGHTA; CDR2 reads FQGTGA. The V and J ends lost 4 bases and 8 bases, in that order; junction bases with no gene match: 7. The whole variable domain, remainder taken from reference TRBV7-3 and TRBJ2-2, is GAGVSQTPSNKVTEKGKYVELRCDPISGHTALYWYRQSLGQGPEFLIYFQGTGAADDSGLPNDRFFAVRPEGSVSTLKIQRTERGDSAVYLCASSSRDRGPGELFFGEGSRLTVL.

The chain is built from TRBV20-1 and TRBJ1-5, with a tentative D call TRBD1 (5 bases). The CDR3 totals 15 residues. Germline values: CDR1 DFQATT, CDR2 SNEGSKA (reference sequence). Trimming stripped 5 bases from V and 3 bases from J, with 17 bases between. The CDR3 reads CSAGGLSRDNQPQHF. The DNA of the CDR3 is TGCAGTGCTGGTGGACTCAGCAGGGACAATCAGCCCCAGCATTTT.

The chain is built from TRBV4-3 and TRBJ2-7, with D unresolved. CDR3 length equals 13 residues. Between the trimmed V and J ends, which lost 1 base and 3 bases, there was a span of 7 bases. Per germline, CDR1 LGHNA and CDR2 YSLEER. This CDR3 reads CASSQAVFYEQYF. As DNA, the CDR3 is TGCGCCAGCAGCCAAGCGGTATTCTACGAGCAGTACTTC.

The V gene is TRBV20-1, the J gene TRBJ1-1, with 7 bases matching TRBD1. The CDR3 length is 14 residues. J was trimmed by 4 bases and V by 0 bases; bases with no gene match: 5. Germline lookup yields CDR1 DFQATT and CDR2 SNEGSKA (reference sequence). CDR3 in amino acids: CSARDPNRGTEAFF. In DNA form, the CDR3 reads TGCAGTGCTAGAGATCCGAACAGGGGCACTGAAGCTTTCTTT.

This clonotype occurred once. The V and J genes are TRBV7-2 and TRBJ2-5, with 14 nucleotides matching TRBD2. With 4 bases clipped from V and 3 bases from J, the junction kept 13 bases outside the gene matches. This CDR3 contains 19 residues. Germline CDR1 is SGHTA and CDR2 is FQGNSA. CDR3 sequence reads: CASSSGLAGGALQEETQYF. The CDR3 DNA reads as TGTGCCAGCAGCTCCGGACTAGCGGGAGGTGCCCTTCAAGAAGAGACCCAGTACTTC.

This chain uses TRBV5-6 with TRBJ2-2, with D uncertain. From germline, CDR1 is SGHDT and CDR2 YYEEEE. The length of the CDR3 is 13 residues. V shed 2 bases and J shed 6 bases, with 8 bases lying between them. The CDR3 loop reads CASSFGSSGELFF. CDR3 sequence (DNA): TGTGCCAGCAGCTTTGGGTCTTCCGGGGAGCTGTTTTTT.

V is TRBV6-6 and J is TRBJ1-4, with D unresolved. Germline V CDR1 and CDR2: MNHNY, SVGAGI (reference sequence). V shed 6 bases and J shed 2 bases, with 13 bases lying between them. This CDR3 contains 15 residues. The CDR3 here is CASRLPAATNEKLFF. Here the CDR3 DNA reads TGTGCCAGCAGGCTCCCAGCGGCGACTAATGAAAAACTGTTTTTT.

The chain couples TRBV11-2 to TRBJ1-4; TRBD1 matches 11 bases. The CDR3 is 18 amino acids. Trimming took 3 bases from V and 8 from J; bases not matched to a gene: 14. Germline V lookup: CDR1 SGHAT, CDR2 FQNNGV. The CDR3: CASSFRGGQGARGEKLFF. The CDR3 coding sequence is TGTGCCAGCAGCTTTCGTGGAGGACAGGGGGCGCGGGGAGAAAAACTGTTTTTT.

The chain combines TRBV19 with TRBJ2-1; maybe TRBD2 (6 bases). The CDR3 consists of 13 residues. V lost 1 base and J lost 7, with 8 bases in between. Germline V CDR1 and CDR2: LNHDA, SQIVND (reference sequence). CDR3 region: CASSIGRGNEQFF. CDR3 coding DNA: TGTGCCAGTAGTATAGGCCGGGGGAATGAGCAGTTCTTC.

The chain combines TRBV7-2 with TRBJ2-3, with D tentatively TRBD1 or TRBD2 (6 bases each). V dropped 2 bases and J dropped 4 bases, with 10 bases sitting between them. The CDR3 has 14 residues. The V gene's germline CDR1 is SGHTA and CDR2 FQGNSA. CDR3 sequence: CASSLRGPPDTQYF. The CDR3 DNA is TGTGCCAGCAGCTTACGGGGGCCTCCAGATACGCAGTATTTT.

J is TRBJ2-7 and V is TRBV6-5, with 11 nucleotides matching TRBD2. The V segment lost 8 bases and the J segment 4 bases; nucleotides outside the gene matches: 7. Looked up from germline, CDR1 is MNHEY and CDR2 is SVGAGI. The CDR3 is 14 residues long. CDR3 coding DNA: TGTGCCAGCCGAACTAGCGGGGGCCTTTACGAGCAGTACTTC. Protein sequence: CASRTSGGLYEQYF.